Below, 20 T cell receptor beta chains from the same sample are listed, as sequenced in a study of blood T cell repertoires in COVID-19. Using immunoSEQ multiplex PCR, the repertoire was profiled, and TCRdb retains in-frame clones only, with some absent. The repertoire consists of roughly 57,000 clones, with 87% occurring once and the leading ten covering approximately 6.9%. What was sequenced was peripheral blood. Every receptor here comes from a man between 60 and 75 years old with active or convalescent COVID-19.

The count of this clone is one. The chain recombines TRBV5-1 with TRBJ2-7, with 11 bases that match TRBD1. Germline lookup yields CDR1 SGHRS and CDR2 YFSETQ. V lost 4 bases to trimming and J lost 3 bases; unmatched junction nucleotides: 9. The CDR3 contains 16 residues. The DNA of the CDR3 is TGCGCCAGCAGCAGGGCAGCCGGGACAGGGGGCTACGAGCAGTACTTC. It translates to CASSRAAGTGGYEQYF.

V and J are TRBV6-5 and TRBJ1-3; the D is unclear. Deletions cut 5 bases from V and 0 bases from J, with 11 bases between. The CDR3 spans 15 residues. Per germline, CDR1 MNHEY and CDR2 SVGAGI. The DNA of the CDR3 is TGTGCCAGCAGTCCCCTAGGAGCCTCTGGAAACACCATATATTTT. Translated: CASSPLGASGNTIYF.

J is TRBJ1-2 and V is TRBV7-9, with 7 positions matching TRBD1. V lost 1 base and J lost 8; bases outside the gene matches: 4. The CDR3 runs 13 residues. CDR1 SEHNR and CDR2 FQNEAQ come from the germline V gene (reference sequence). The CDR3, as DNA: TGTGCCAGCAGCTTAGAAAGGGGGCAAGGCTACACCTTC. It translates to CASSLERGQGYTF. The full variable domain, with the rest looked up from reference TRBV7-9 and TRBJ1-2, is DTGVSQNPRHKITKRGQNVTFRCDPISEHNRLYWYRQTLGQGPEFLTYFQNEAQLEKSRLLSDRFSAERPKGSFSTLEIQRTEQGDSAMYLCASSLERGQGYTFGSGTRLTVV.

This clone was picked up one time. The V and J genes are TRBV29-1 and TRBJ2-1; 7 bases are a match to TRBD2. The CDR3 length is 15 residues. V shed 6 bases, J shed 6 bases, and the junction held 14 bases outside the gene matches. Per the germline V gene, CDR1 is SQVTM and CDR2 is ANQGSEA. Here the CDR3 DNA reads TGCAGCGTGGGGCCCCTAGCGGCAGGGCGCAATGAGCAGTTCTTC. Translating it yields CSVGPLAAGRNEQFF.

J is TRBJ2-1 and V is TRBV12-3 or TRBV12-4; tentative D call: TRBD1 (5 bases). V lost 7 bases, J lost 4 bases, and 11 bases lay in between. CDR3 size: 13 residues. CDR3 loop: CASTLGRYNEQFF. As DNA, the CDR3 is TGTGCCAGCACACTGGGGCGGTACAATGAGCAGTTCTTC.

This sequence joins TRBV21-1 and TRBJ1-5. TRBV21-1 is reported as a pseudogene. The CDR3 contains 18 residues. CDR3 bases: TGTGCCAGCAGCATCCCGAGTAGAACCGATAGTAGCAATCAGCCCCAGCATTTT. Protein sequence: CASSIPSRTDSSNQPQHF.

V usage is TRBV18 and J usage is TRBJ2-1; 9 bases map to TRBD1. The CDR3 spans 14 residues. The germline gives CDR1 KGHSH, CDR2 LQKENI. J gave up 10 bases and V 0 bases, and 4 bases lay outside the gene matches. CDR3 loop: CASSPPGQGGEQFF. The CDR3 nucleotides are TGTGCCAGCTCACCACCGGGACAGGGTGGGGAGCAGTTCTTC.

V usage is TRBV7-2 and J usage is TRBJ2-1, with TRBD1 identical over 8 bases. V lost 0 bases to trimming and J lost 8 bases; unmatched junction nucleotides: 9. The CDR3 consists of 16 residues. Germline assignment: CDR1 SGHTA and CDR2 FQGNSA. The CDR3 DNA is TGTGCCAGCAGCTTAGCCCAGGGGGCCCTACAAGATGAGCAGTTCTTC. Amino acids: CASSLAQGALQDEQFF.

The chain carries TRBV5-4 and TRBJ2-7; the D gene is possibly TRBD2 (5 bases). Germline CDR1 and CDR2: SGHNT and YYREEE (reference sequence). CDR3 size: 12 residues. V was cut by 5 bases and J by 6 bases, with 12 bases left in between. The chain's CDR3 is CASSSDLTEQYF. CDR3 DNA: TGTGCCAGCAGTTCGGACTTAACCGAGCAGTACTTC.

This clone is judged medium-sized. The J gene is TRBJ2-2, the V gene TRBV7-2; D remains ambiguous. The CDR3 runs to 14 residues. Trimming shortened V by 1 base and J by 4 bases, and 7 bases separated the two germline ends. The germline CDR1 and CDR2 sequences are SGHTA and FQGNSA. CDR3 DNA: TGTGCCAGCAGCTTAGTATCGGGCACCGGGGAGCTGTTTTTT. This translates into CASSLVSGTGELFF.

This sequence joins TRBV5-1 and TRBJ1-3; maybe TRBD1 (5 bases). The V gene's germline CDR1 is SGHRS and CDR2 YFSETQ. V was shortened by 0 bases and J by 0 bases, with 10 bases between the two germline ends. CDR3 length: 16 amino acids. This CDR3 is CASSLGQLTSGNTIYF. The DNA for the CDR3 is TGCGCCAGCAGCTTGGGACAGCTAACCTCTGGAAACACCATATATTTT.

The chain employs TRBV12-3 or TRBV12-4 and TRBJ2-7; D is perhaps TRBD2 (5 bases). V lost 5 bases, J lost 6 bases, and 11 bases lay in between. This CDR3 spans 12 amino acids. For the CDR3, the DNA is TGTGCCAGCAGTCTCCAGGAGGTCGAGCAGTACTTC. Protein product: CASSLQEVEQYF.

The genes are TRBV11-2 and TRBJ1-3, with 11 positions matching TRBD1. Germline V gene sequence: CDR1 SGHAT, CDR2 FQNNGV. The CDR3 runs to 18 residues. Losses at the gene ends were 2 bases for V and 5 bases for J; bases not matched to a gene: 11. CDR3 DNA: TGTGCCAGCAGCTTATTGGGACAGGGGGGTGGCGTGAGAAACACCATATATTTT. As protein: CASSLLGQGGGVRNTIYF.

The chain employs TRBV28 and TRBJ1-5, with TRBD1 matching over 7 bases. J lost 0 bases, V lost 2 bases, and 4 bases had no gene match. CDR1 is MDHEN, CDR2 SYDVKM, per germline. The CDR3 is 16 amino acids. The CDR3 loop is CASSLGSGGSNQPQHF. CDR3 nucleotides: TGTGCCAGCAGTTTAGGGTCAGGGGGTAGCAATCAGCCCCAGCATTTT.

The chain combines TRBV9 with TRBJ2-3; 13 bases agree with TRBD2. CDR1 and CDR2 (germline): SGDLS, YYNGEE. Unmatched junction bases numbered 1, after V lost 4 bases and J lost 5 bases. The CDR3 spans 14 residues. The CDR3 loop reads CASSRTSGRDTQYF. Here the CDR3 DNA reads TGTGCCAGCAGCCGGACTAGCGGGAGAGATACGCAGTATTTT.

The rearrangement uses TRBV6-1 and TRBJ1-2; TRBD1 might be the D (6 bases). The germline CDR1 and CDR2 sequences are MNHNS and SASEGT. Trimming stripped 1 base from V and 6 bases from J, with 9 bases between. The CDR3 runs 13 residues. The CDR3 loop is CASSEVTGHGYTF. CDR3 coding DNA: TGTGCCAGCAGTGAAGTAACAGGGCATGGCTACACCTTC.

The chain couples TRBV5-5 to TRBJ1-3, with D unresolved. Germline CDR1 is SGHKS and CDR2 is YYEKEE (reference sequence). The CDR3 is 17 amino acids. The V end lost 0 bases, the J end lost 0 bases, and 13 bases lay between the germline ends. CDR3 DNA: TGTGCCAGCAGCTTGGACAACCTTAATCTCTCTGGAAACACCATATATTTT. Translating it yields CASSLDNLNLSGNTIYF.

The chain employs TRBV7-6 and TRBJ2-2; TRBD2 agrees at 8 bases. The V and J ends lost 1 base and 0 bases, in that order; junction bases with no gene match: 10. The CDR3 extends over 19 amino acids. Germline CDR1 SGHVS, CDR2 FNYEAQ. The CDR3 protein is CASSLGRGTSRTNTGELFF. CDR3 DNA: TGTGCCAGCAGCTTAGGCCGCGGGACTAGTAGGACGAACACCGGGGAGCTGTTTTTT. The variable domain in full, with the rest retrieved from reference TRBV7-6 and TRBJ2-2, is GAGVSQSPRYKVTKRGQDVALRCDPISGHVSLYWYRQALGQGPEFLTYFNYEAQQDKSGLPNDRFSAERPEGSISTLTIQRTEQRDSAMYRCASSLGRGTSRTNTGELFFGEGSRLTVL.

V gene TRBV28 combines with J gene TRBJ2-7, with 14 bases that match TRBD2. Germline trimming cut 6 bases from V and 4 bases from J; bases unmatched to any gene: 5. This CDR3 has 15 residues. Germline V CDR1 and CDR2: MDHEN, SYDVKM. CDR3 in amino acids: CASSQRTSGGYEQYF. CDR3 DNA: TGTGCCAGCAGCCAACGGACTAGCGGGGGGTACGAGCAGTACTTC. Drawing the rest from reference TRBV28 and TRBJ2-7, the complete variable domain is DVKVTQSSRYLVKRTGEKVFLECVQDMDHENMFWYRQDPGLGLRLIYFSYDVKMKEKGDIPEGYSVSREKKERFSLILESASTNQTSMYLCASSQRTSGGYEQYFGPGTRLTVT.

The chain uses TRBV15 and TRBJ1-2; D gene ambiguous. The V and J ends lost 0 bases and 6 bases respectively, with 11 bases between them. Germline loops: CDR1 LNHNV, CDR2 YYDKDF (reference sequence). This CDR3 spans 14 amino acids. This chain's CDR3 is CATSRDLEIDGYTF. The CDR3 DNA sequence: TGTGCCACCAGCAGAGATCTCGAGATCGATGGCTACACCTTC.